The 4 T cell receptor beta chains below come from one sample, sequenced in a study of blood T cell repertoires in COVID-19. The assay was immunoSEQ multiplex PCR, and TCRdb's table has in-frame clones only and misses some. Seen here are about 170,000 clones, around four fifths observed once, and the top ten hold about 20%. The sequencing sample was made of peripheral blood. These receptors were collected from a woman of 80 years or more with acute or convalescent COVID-19.

As for this clone: The same CDR3 also results from other DNA sequences found in this sample. The V call is TRBV18, the J call TRBJ2-1, with TRBD2 identical over 11 bases. Germline V gives CDR1 KGHSH, CDR2 LQKENI. Losses at the gene ends were 3 bases for V and 4 bases for J; bases not matched to a gene: 2. The CDR3 consists of 15 residues. The CDR3 sequence: CASSPLAGGYNEQFF. The DNA of the CDR3 is TGTGCCAGCTCACCTCTAGCGGGAGGTTACAATGAGCAGTTCTTC.

V usage is TRBV15 and J usage is TRBJ1-2, with D hard to call. V dropped 3 bases and J dropped 4 bases, with 6 bases sitting between them. The germline CDR1 and CDR2 sequences are LNHNV and YYDKDF (reference sequence). The CDR3 spans 12 residues. CDR3 loop: CATSRRIYGYTF. DNA for the CDR3: TGTGCCACCAGCAGGCGGATCTATGGCTACACCTTC.

The chain carries TRBV4-3 and TRBJ1-1, with unresolved D. V gave up 0 bases and J gave up 1 base, with 6 bases separating them. Germline V lookup: CDR1 LGHNA, CDR2 YSLEER. The CDR3 runs 14 residues. This CDR3 reads CASSQDWANTEAFF. In DNA, the CDR3 is TGCGCCAGCAGCCAAGATTGGGCGAACACTGAAGCTTTCTTT.

CDR3 residues: CASSRGSSYEQYF. As DNA, the CDR3 is TGTGCCAGCAGCAGAGGGAGCTCCTACGAGCAGTACTTC. The chain carries TRBV6-5 and TRBJ2-7, with a tentative D call TRBD2 (5 bases). The CDR3 extends over 13 amino acids. CDR1 is MNHEY, CDR2 SVGAGI, per germline. Trimming took 6 bases from V and 0 from J, leaving 9 bases between them.